The next 4 T cell receptor beta chains were all read from a single sample in a study of vaccination and CD4 T cells after COVID-19. Indicated treatment: approximately nine-day PBMC culture with coronavirus spike peptide pools or control peptides (ViraFEST assay). Cultured CD4+ T cell DNA was sequenced using the Oncomine TCR Beta short-read assay. TCRdb recomputed calls from the PCR reads with MiXCR, one row per CDR3 protein. The sample consists of about 13,000 distinct CDR3 sequences, about 43% of them appearing once. No antigen has been identified for these receptors. Sequenced input: CD4+ T cells from blood, cultured in vitro. The receptors come from a human donor who had recovered from COVID-19.

The chain has TRBV7-8 and TRBJ2-2; TRBD1 aligns across 10 bases. V trimming: 3 bases; J trimming: 7 bases; junction bases outside the gene matches: 5. The CDR3 length is 15 residues. Germline CDR1 SGHVS, CDR2 FQNEAQ. For the CDR3, the DNA is TGTGCCAGCAGCTTGGACAGGGGGATTATCGGGGAGCTGTTTTTT. This sequence encodes CASSLDRGIIGELFF.

The table lists this clonotype with a few counts. CDR3: CASSVKRNTEAFF. Written as DNA, the CDR3 is TGTGCCAGCAGTGTTAAGCGGAACACTGAAGCTTTCTTT. The rearrangement joins TRBV27 to TRBJ1-1, with D uncertain. This CDR3 is 13 amino acids long. CDR1 is MNHEY, CDR2 SMNVEV, per germline (reference sequence). V lost 5 bases and J 1 base, leaving 8 bases between the germline ends.

This clonotype turned up a few times. The genes are TRBV27 and TRBJ1-5; D remains unclear. Germline V gene sequence: CDR1 MNHEY, CDR2 SMNVEV (reference sequence). This CDR3 is 13 amino acids long. The V gene lost 3 bases and the J gene lost 3 bases, with 6 bases spanning the gap. CDR3 nucleotides: TGTGCCAGCAGTTTTGGGGTCAATCAGCCCCAGCATTTT. Amino acids: CASSFGVNQPQHF.

This clonotype has more than one count but fewer than ten. V and J are TRBV20-1 and TRBJ1-2, with D possibly being TRBD1 (5 bases). V lost 5 bases and J 2 bases, leaving 9 bases between the germline ends. CDR3 size: 12 residues. Germline CDR1 is DFQATT and CDR2 is SNEGSKA (reference sequence). The CDR3 DNA reads as TGCAGTGCTGAGGGGATCAACTATGGCTACACCTTC. It is translated as CSAEGINYGYTF.